Shown below are 19 T cell receptor beta chains from a single sample sequenced in a study of blood T cell repertoires in COVID-19. Data came from immunoSEQ multiplex PCR; TCRdb stores just in-frame clones and leaves some out. The data hold about 250,000 clones, with roughly 90% observed a single time. Sequenced sample: PBMCs or T cells enriched from blood (not recorded which). The receptors originated from a woman aged 30 to 39 with acute COVID-19.

The rearrangement uses TRBV28 and TRBJ1-2; 11 bases are a match to TRBD1. The CDR3 sequence is 18 residues long. The V segment lost 5 bases and the J segment 6 bases; nucleotides outside the gene matches: 17. In germline, CDR1 is MDHEN, CDR2 SYDVKM. The CDR3 here is CASSPRDRGTWGGNGYTF. The DNA of the CDR3 is TGTGCCAGCAGTCCAAGGGACAGGGGGACATGGGGAGGGAATGGCTACACCTTC.

The chain employs TRBV7-2 and TRBJ2-7; 7 bases match TRBD1. J gave up 6 bases and V 6 bases, and 14 bases lay outside the gene matches. CDR3 length: 15 residues. Germline V gene data show CDR1 as SGHTA and CDR2 as FQGNSA. The chain's CDR3 is CASSQRQGTVGEQYF. The CDR3 coding sequence is TGTGCCAGCAGTCAAAGACAGGGAACGGTGGGCGAGCAGTACTTC.

The V and J genes are TRBV24-1 and TRBJ1-6; D uncertain. The CDR3 length is 15 residues. Trimming shortened V by 3 bases and J by 2 bases, and 7 bases separated the two germline ends. Germline lookup yields CDR1 KGHDR and CDR2 SFDVKD. The CDR3, as DNA: TGTGCCACCAGTGATCGGGAGACCTATAATTCACCCCTCCACTTT. Amino acids: CATSDRETYNSPLHF.

The chain uses TRBV7-2 and TRBJ2-1; D gene ambiguous. The length of the CDR3 is 15 residues. Trimming removed 5 bases from V and 0 bases from J, with 11 bases in between. Germline CDR1 SGHTA, CDR2 FQGNSA. The CDR3 here is CASSPRAHSYNEQFF. CDR3 DNA: TGTGCCAGCAGCCCGAGAGCGCACTCCTACAATGAGCAGTTCTTC.

V gene TRBV28 combines with J gene TRBJ2-7; D may be TRBD2 (6 bases). CDR3 size: 12 residues. V lost 1 base to trimming and J lost 7 bases, with 8 bases between them. Per the germline V gene, CDR1 is MDHEN and CDR2 is SYDVKM. The CDR3: CASSLSGGEQYF. DNA for the CDR3: TGTGCCAGCAGTTTATCCGGGGGAGAGCAGTACTTC. Looking up the rest from reference TRBV28 and TRBJ2-7 gives the full variable domain: DVKVTQSSRYLVKRTGEKVFLECVQDMDHENMFWYRQDPGLGLRLIYFSYDVKMKEKGDIPEGYSVSREKKERFSLILESASTNQTSMYLCASSLSGGEQYFGPGTRLTVT.

The rearrangement joins TRBV7-6 to TRBJ2-5; possible D gene TRBD2, 6 bases. V lost 5 bases and J lost 4, with 11 bases in between. Germline CDR1 SGHVS, CDR2 FNYEAQ. The CDR3 extends over 13 amino acids. Here the CDR3 DNA reads TGTGCCAGCAGCCCGACTAGACGAGAGACCCAGTACTTC. This gives the protein CASSPTRRETQYF.

The chain recombines TRBV3-1 (or the pseudogene TRBV3-2) with TRBJ2-7, with 11 bases lining up with TRBD1. V lost 4 bases to trimming and J lost 5 bases; unmatched junction nucleotides: 13. This CDR3 is built from 17 residues. In germline, CDR1 is LGHDT, CDR2 YNNKEL (reference sequence). Here the CDR3 reads CASSPNQGTGGPHEQYF. The CDR3 DNA reads as TGTGCCAGCAGCCCCAACCAGGGGACAGGGGGGCCCCACGAGCAGTACTTC.

The chain uses TRBV3-1 (or the pseudogene TRBV3-2) and TRBJ2-1, with 13 bases that match TRBD2. Germline-derived CDR1 and CDR2 are LGHDT and YNNKEL (reference sequence). This CDR3 spans 15 amino acids. V lost 5 bases and J lost 9; bases outside the gene matches: 7. Here the CDR3 DNA reads TGTGCCAGCAGCGCCACTAGCGGGGGGGCGGTTGAGCAGTTCTTC. This gives the protein CASSATSGGAVEQFF.

The chain uses TRBV7-8 and TRBJ2-1; TRBD2 agrees at 8 bases. J lost 1 base, V lost 5 bases, and 19 bases had no gene match. Germline lookup yields CDR1 SGHVS and CDR2 FQNEAQ. This CDR3 has 20 amino acids. The CDR3 nucleotides are TGTGCCAGCAGCCATAGTTCCGGGGGGGGCCGGGGATATTCCTACAATGAGCAGTTCTTC. Its protein is CASSHSSGGGRGYSYNEQFF.

The CDR3 protein is CASSRQLSTDTQYF. The DNA of the CDR3 is TGTGCCAGCAGCAGACAACTTAGCACAGATACGCAGTATTTT. The chain has TRBV7-3 and TRBJ2-3; D uncertain. Germline CDR1 SGHTA, CDR2 FQGTGA. The CDR3 is 14 residues long. V was pared by 5 bases and J by 0 bases, with 9 bases between.

V is TRBV9 and J is TRBJ2-2, with unresolved D. CDR1 is SGDLS and CDR2 is YYNGEE in the germline V gene. V lost 5 bases to trimming and J lost 6 bases, with 8 bases between them. This CDR3 region has 12 residues. CDR3 region: CASSETSGELFF. CDR3 nucleotide sequence: TGTGCCAGCAGTGAAACATCCGGGGAGCTGTTTTTT. Full variable domain (remainder filled in from reference TRBV9 and TRBJ2-2): DSGVTQTPKHLITATGQRVTLRCSPRSGDLSVYWYQQSLDQGLQFLIQYYNGEERAKGNILERFSAQQFPDLHSELNLSSLELGDSALYFCASSETSGELFFGEGSRLTVL.

The gene calls are TRBV7-6 and TRBJ1-1, with 10 bases that match TRBD1. The CDR3 extends over 15 amino acids. Germline assignment: CDR1 SGHVS and CDR2 FNYEAQ. Unmatched junction bases numbered 7, after V lost 5 bases and J lost 4 bases. In nucleotides, the CDR3 is TGTGCCAGCAGCCGCCGTCGGACAGGGGGCACTGAAGCTTTCTTT. Amino acids: CASSRRRTGGTEAFF.

The V gene is TRBV9, the J gene TRBJ1-6, with D perhaps matching TRBD1 (6 bases). V lost 3 bases and J 5 bases, leaving 18 bases between the germline ends. The length of the CDR3 is 17 residues. CDR1 is SGDLS, CDR2 YYNGEE, per germline. The CDR3 DNA sequence: TGTGCCAGCAGCGCCGCAATCTCACAGGGAAATAATTCACCCCTCCACTTT. Translated, it gives CASSAAISQGNNSPLHF.

The chain carries TRBV18 and TRBJ1-4; no reliable D call. Germline values: CDR1 KGHSH, CDR2 LQKENI. V was pared by 4 bases and J by 3 bases, with 15 bases between. The CDR3 length is 16 residues. CDR3 bases: TGTGCCAGCTCACGCGGGCCGTCTCTGGCTAATGAAAAACTGTTTTTT. Its protein product is CASSRGPSLANEKLFF.

The rearrangement uses TRBV7-8 and TRBJ2-3; no reliable D call. The length of the CDR3 is 15 residues. CDR1 and CDR2 (germline): SGHVS, FQNEAQ. V was clipped by 2 bases and J by 2 bases, with 11 bases between them. CDR3 sequence reads: CASSLLTPDTDTQYF. The CDR3 DNA reads as TGTGCCAGCAGCTTATTGACTCCCGACACAGATACGCAGTATTTT.

This rearrangement joins TRBV7-2 to TRBJ2-2; no clear D. The CDR3 extends over 16 amino acids. Germline V gene data show CDR1 as SGHTA and CDR2 as FQGNSA. V gave up 2 bases and J gave up 1 base, with 11 bases separating them. The DNA for the CDR3 is TGTGCCAGCAGCTTATTCGGAGTACTGAACACCGGGGAGCTGTTTTTT. Protein product: CASSLFGVLNTGELFF.

This chain links TRBV4-1 with TRBJ1-4; 7 bases are shared with TRBD1. J lost 2 bases, V lost 4 bases, and 10 bases had no gene match. This CDR3 has 17 residues. From germline, CDR1 is MGHRA and CDR2 YSYEKL. CDR3: CASSLRTGIETNEKLFF. CDR3 in DNA: TGCGCCAGCAGCCTTCGGACAGGAATAGAGACTAATGAAAAACTGTTTTTT.

V gene TRBV2 combines with J gene TRBJ2-1; TRBD2 matches 12 bases. CDR1 SNHLY and CDR2 FYNNEI come from the germline V gene. The CDR3 consists of 17 residues. The junction had 6 bases not matched to a gene; V was cut back by 6 bases and J by 0 bases. As DNA, the CDR3 is TGTGCCAGCAGGCTAGCGGGGGGGGCGAGCTCCTACAATGAGCAGTTCTTC. Translating gives CASRLAGGASSYNEQFF.

The J gene is TRBJ1-2, the V gene TRBV6-5; D might be TRBD1 (5 bases). V lost 6 bases and J 6 bases, leaving 17 bases between the germline ends. The CDR3 is made up of 14 amino acids. The germline CDR1 and CDR2 sequences are MNHEY and SVGAGI. CDR3 sequence: CASSRDSGRDGYTF. CDR3 nucleotide sequence: TGTGCCAGCAGCCGGGACTCAGGTCGGGATGGCTACACCTTC.